This T cell receptor beta chain derives from a study of STAT3 mutations in large granular lymphocyte leukemia. The study's findings and limits: At least one immunodominant TCR beta clonotype appeared in every T-cell large granular lymphocyte leukemia patient.

Germline values: CDR1 LNHDA, CDR2 SQIVND (reference sequence). V dropped 7 bases and J dropped 6; count of bases not matched to a gene: 6. The CDR3 extends over 13 amino acids. The data were produced by immunoSEQ multiplex PCR, yet TCRdb's version contains in-frame clones alone and is incomplete. The sample includes several thousand clones, about 32% seen only once; the top ten take about 15%. Remarks on this clone: Its antigen is not identified.

This clonotype originated in a woman in her 40s with T-cell large granular lymphocyte leukemia. Some clones in this sample may be carry-over from other donors' samples. Sequencing was performed on peripheral blood mononuclear cells. This rearrangement joins TRBV19 to TRBJ1-2; 9 bases map to TRBD1. The CDR3 bases are TGTGCCAGTAACAGGGGGCTTTCCGATGGCTACACCTTC. Protein product: CASNRGLSDGYTF.